Following are 15 T cell receptor beta chains from one sample sequenced in a study of cytomegalovirus exposure and HLA in healthy donors (dated by TCRdb to about 2017). The library came from the immunoSEQ multiplex PCR assay. TCRdb limited this immuneACCESS table to in-frame rearrangements with V and J called. A share of clones is missing; checked studies link under half to unresolved V genes, and the rest is unexplained. For this sample the table gives about 150,000 clones, of which around nine tenths were detected only once. The ten largest clonotypes hold 3% to 3.5% of the sample. Sequencing was done on a sample of PBMCs. The receptor set was obtained from a young woman in good health and CMV-seropositive.

The V call is TRBV6-5, the J call TRBJ1-6, with unresolved D. CDR3 length equals 16 residues. Germline lookup yields CDR1 MNHEY and CDR2 SVGAGI. The V and J ends lost 0 bases and 0 bases respectively, with 6 bases between them. The CDR3 DNA reads TGTGCCAGCAGTTACTCGAGCGGCTCCTATAATTCACCCCTCCACTTT. This codes for CASSYSSGSYNSPLHF.

The genes are TRBV6-5 and TRBJ1-2, with TRBD1 as a possible D gene (5 bases). This CDR3 is 12 amino acids long. CDR1 is MNHEY, CDR2 SVGAGI, per germline. V was cut by 2 bases and J by 8 bases, with 9 bases left in between. As DNA, the CDR3 is TGTGCCAGCAGTTACGGGTGGGGCGGCTACACCTTC. Amino acids: CASSYGWGGYTF.

V gene TRBV5-4 combines with J gene TRBJ2-6; 10 positions match TRBD1. Germline V CDR1 and CDR2: SGHNT, YYREEE (reference sequence). This CDR3 spans 18 amino acids. V was clipped by 4 bases and J by 1 base; unmatched bases: 8. The CDR3 DNA reads TGTGCCAGCAGCAAAACCGGACAGGGGGAATCTGGGGCCAACGTCCTGACTTTC. It yields the protein CASSKTGQGESGANVLTF.

The chain combines TRBV23-1 with TRBJ2-7, with a possible D match to TRBD1 (6 bases). TRBV23-1 carries the ORF label, with uncertain function. CDR3 length: 13 amino acids. The germline V and J ends were trimmed by 9 bases and 3 bases, with 15 bases remaining between them. In nucleotides, the CDR3 is TGCGCCAGATCACCGGGACAAATCTACGAGCAGTACTTC. Its translation: CARSPGQIYEQYF.

The chain uses TRBV5-4 and TRBJ2-7; D is unclear. Trimming took off 0 bases at V and 9 bases at J, with 13 bases between the two ends. CDR3 size: 13 residues. Germline values: CDR1 SGHNT, CDR2 YYREEE (reference sequence). This CDR3 reads CASSLAAGPLQYF. The DNA for the CDR3 is TGTGCCAGCAGCTTGGCCGCTGGGCCTCTGCAGTACTTC.

The gene calls are TRBV6-1 and TRBJ1-1; the D is unclear. The CDR3 has 14 amino acids. Germline CDR1 reads MNHNS; CDR2 reads SASEGT. V gave up 2 bases and J gave up 4 bases, with 11 bases separating them. CDR3 residues: CASSELQVVTEAFF. The CDR3 region has the DNA TGTGCCAGCAGTGAACTTCAGGTCGTCACTGAAGCTTTCTTT.

This chain joins TRBV29-1 and TRBJ2-1; possible D gene TRBD1, 5 bases. In germline, CDR1 is SQVTM, CDR2 ANQGSEA. Trimming shortened V by 3 bases and J by 3 bases, and 15 bases separated the two germline ends. This CDR3 spans 15 amino acids. CDR3 amino acids: CSVDGVEGVYNEQFF. The CDR3 DNA follows: TGCAGCGTTGATGGCGTGGAAGGGGTCTACAATGAGCAGTTCTTC.

The chain couples TRBV21-1 to TRBJ2-7; whether TRBD2, the table's D call, matches the DNA was not checked. TRBV21-1 is a pseudogene segment. The length of the CDR3 is 15 residues. The CDR3, as DNA: TGTGCCAGCAGCAAATGCGCGACTAGCGTTTACGAGCAGTACTTC. This translates into CASSKCATSVYEQYF.

The rearrangement uses TRBV2 and TRBJ2-1, with TRBD2 matching 8 bases. CDR1 and CDR2 (germline): SNHLY, FYNNEI. The CDR3 loop spans 14 amino acids. The ends lost 6 bases at V and 6 bases at J; junction bases unmatched: 7. This CDR3 is CASRYRGGGNEQFF. The DNA of the CDR3 is TGTGCCAGCAGATACCGGGGGGGCGGCAATGAGCAGTTCTTC.

J is TRBJ2-2 and V is TRBV7-9; D is undetermined. The CDR3 extends over 14 amino acids. V shed 0 bases and J shed 1 base, with 3 bases lying between them. Germline CDR1 is SEHNR and CDR2 is FQNEAQ (reference sequence). DNA for the CDR3: TGTGCCAGCAGCTTAGCTCAGAACACCGGGGAGCTGTTTTTT. It translates to CASSLAQNTGELFF.

This chain connects TRBV6-4 to TRBJ2-1, with D perhaps matching TRBD2 (6 bases). CDR1 MRHNA and CDR2 SNTAGT come from the germline V gene. The CDR3 has 13 amino acids. Trimming pared 5 bases from V and 9 bases from J, leaving 14 bases between. The CDR3 reads CASSPDYNGEQFF. Here the CDR3 DNA reads TGTGCCAGCAGTCCGGACTACAATGGTGAGCAGTTCTTC.

The chain links TRBV28 to TRBJ2-3; 7 nucleotides align to TRBD2. This CDR3 is 15 amino acids long. Trimming cost V 6 bases and J 1 base; bases outside gene matches: 7. The germline gives CDR1 MDHEN, CDR2 SYDVKM. The DNA for the CDR3 is TGTGCCAGCAGCACCGGACTAGGGGGCACAGATACGCAGTATTTT. Residues: CASSTGLGGTDTQYF. The full variable domain, its missing parts supplied by reference TRBV28 and TRBJ2-3, is DVKVTQSSRYLVKRTGEKVFLECVQDMDHENMFWYRQDPGLGLRLIYFSYDVKMKEKGDIPEGYSVSREKKERFSLILESASTNQTSMYLCASSTGLGGTDTQYFGPGTRLTVL.

V gene TRBV4-1 combines with J gene TRBJ2-1; D not certain. V lost 0 bases and J 0 bases, leaving 12 bases between the germline ends. The germline V gene has CDR1 MGHRA and CDR2 YSYEKL. The CDR3 has 17 residues. This chain's CDR3 is CASSQDQRSSSYNEQFF. The CDR3 region has the DNA TGCGCCAGCAGCCAAGATCAGCGCAGCTCCTCCTACAATGAGCAGTTCTTC.

The gene calls are TRBV21-1 and TRBJ1-1. TRBV21-1 is a listed pseudogene. The CDR3 runs 11 residues. The CDR3 bases are TGTGCCAGCAGCAAGGGAGCTGAAGCTTTCTTT. This sequence encodes CASSKGAEAFF.

The chain is built from TRBV27 and TRBJ1-4; D call uncertain. The V gene's germline CDR1 is MNHEY and CDR2 SMNVEV (reference sequence). V shed 7 bases and J shed 6 bases, with 12 bases lying between them. The CDR3 consists of 13 residues. Here the CDR3 DNA reads TGTGCCAGCACCTCCCGCGGGGATGAAAAACTGTTTTTT. Translated, it gives CASTSRGDEKLFF.